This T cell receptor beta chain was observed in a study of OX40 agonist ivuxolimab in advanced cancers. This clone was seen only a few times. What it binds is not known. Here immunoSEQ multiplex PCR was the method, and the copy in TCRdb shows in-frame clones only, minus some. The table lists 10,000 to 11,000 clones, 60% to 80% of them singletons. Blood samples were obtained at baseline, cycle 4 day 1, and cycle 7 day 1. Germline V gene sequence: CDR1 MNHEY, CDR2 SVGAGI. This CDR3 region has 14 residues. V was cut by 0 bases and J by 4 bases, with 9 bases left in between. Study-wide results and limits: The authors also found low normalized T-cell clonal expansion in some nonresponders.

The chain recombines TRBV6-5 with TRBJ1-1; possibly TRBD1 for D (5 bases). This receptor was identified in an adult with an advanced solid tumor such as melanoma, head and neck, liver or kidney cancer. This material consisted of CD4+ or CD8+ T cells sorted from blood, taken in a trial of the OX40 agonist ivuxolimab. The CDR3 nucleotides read TGTGCCAGCAGTTACTCGAGCGGGGGCACTGAAGCTTTCTTT. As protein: CASSYSSGGTEAFF.